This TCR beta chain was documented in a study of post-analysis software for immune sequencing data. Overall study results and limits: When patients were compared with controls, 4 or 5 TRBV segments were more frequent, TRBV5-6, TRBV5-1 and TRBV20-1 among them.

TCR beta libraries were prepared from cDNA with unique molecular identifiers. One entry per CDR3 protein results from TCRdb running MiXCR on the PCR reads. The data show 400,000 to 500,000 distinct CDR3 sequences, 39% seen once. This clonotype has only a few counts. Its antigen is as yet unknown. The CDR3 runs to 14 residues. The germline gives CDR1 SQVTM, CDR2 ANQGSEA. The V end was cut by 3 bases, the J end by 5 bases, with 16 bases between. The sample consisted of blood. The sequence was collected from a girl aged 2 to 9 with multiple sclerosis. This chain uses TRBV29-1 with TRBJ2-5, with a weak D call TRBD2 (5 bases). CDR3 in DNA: TGCAGCGTTGATCGGGTCAGGAGAGGGGAGACCCAGTACTTC. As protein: CSVDRVRRGETQYF.